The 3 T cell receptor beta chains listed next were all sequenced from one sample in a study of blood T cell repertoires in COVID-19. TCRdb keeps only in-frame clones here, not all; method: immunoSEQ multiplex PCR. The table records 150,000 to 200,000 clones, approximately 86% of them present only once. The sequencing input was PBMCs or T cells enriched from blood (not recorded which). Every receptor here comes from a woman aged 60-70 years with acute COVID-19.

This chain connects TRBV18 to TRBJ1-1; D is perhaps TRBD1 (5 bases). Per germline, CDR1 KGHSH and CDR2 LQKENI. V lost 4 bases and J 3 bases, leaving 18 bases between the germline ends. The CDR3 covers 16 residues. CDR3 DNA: TGTGCCAGCTCACACGGCTCAGGGTATGTGTACACTGAAGCTTTCTTT. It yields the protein CASSHGSGYVYTEAFF.

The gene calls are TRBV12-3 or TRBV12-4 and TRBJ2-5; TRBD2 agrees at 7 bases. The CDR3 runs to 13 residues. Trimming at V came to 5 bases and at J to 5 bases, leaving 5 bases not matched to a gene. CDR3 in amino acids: CASSIQGGETQYF. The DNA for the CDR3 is TGTGCCAGCAGTATCCAGGGAGGGGAGACCCAGTACTTC.

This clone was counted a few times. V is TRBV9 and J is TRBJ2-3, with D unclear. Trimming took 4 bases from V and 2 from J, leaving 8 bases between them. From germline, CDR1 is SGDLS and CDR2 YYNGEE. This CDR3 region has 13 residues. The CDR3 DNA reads TGTGCCAGCAGCCCCACTACCACAGATACGCAGTATTTT. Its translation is CASSPTTTDTQYF.